Listed here are 17 T cell receptor beta chains from one sample, sequenced in a study of CD8 T cells in Susac syndrome. The RNA input was about 0.5 to 1 ug, and it was reverse transcribed with random hexamers. TCRdb used MiXCR to reprocess the immunoSEQ multiplex PCR reads, holding one entry per CDR3 protein. The sample contains some 140,000 distinct CDR3 sequences, approximately 95% of which appear only once. Sequenced sample: CD8+ T cells from PBMCs. These receptor sequences come from a human donor with Susac syndrome.

This sequence joins TRBV15 and TRBJ1-4; TRBD1 might be the D (5 bases). The CDR3 length is 13 residues. From germline, CDR1 is LNHNV and CDR2 YYDKDF (reference sequence). V lost 1 base, J lost 10 bases, and 10 bases lay in between. The CDR3: CATSRARGGKLFF. CDR3 DNA: TGTGCCACCAGCAGAGCCCGGGGGGGAAAACTGTTTTTT.

The V gene is TRBV25-1, the J gene TRBJ2-6; D unresolved. The germline V gene has CDR1 MGHDK and CDR2 SYGVNS. The CDR3 contains 12 residues. V lost 7 bases and J 10 bases, leaving 11 bases between the germline ends. CDR3: CASTSSPNVLTF. CDR3 coding DNA: TGTGCCAGCACGAGTTCACCTAACGTCCTGACTTTC.

This clonotype has more than one count but fewer than ten. V usage is TRBV27 and J usage is TRBJ1-5; D not certain. Germline V lookup: CDR1 MNHEY, CDR2 SMNVEV (reference sequence). The CDR3 consists of 14 residues. The V gene lost 3 bases and the J gene lost 1 base, with 7 bases spanning the gap. CDR3 sequence (DNA): TGTGCCAGCAGTTTGGTGGGGAGCAATCAGCCCCAGCATTTT. It codes for CASSLVGSNQPQHF.

The genes are TRBV3-1 and TRBJ2-1; D is uncertain. CDR1 is LGHDT, CDR2 YNNKEL, per germline (reference sequence). The V end was cut by 1 base, the J end by 11 bases, with 6 bases between. This CDR3 region has 11 residues. The CDR3 loop is CASSQAQKQFF. The CDR3 DNA follows: TGTGCCAGCAGCCAAGCGCAAAAGCAGTTCTTC.

V and J are TRBV2 and TRBJ2-6; D possibly corresponds to TRBD1 (6 bases). Trimming left V 6 bases short and J 1 base short, with 10 bases between. Per the germline V gene, CDR1 is SNHLY and CDR2 is FYNNEI. The CDR3 is made up of 15 amino acids. The CDR3 DNA follows: TGTGCCAGCAGCCGTGGACAGTCTGGGGCCAACGTCCTGACTTTC. Translated: CASSRGQSGANVLTF.

The V gene is TRBV27, the J gene TRBJ2-6; 9 bases agree with TRBD1. The J segment lost 2 bases and the V segment lost 5 bases, leaving 4 bases of the junction unmatched. This CDR3 has 16 amino acids. The V gene's germline CDR1 is MNHEY and CDR2 SMNVEV (reference sequence). CDR3 coding DNA: TGTGCCAGCAGTATGGGGACAGGGCCTGGGGCCAACGTCCTGACTTTC. Translating it yields CASSMGTGPGANVLTF.

This clonotype has only one observation. The chain combines TRBV13 with TRBJ2-5; 7 bases are a match to TRBD1. The J segment lost 1 base and the V segment lost 2 bases, leaving 4 bases of the junction unmatched. CDR1 is PRHDT and CDR2 is FYEKMQ in the germline V gene (reference sequence). The CDR3 has 15 residues. CDR3 sequence reads: CASSLWDSSQETQYF. CDR3 DNA: TGTGCCAGCAGCTTATGGGACAGTTCCCAAGAGACCCAGTACTTC.

The CDR3 region is CSARDPGQGTGELFF. CDR3 sequence (DNA): TGCAGTGCTAGAGATCCGGGACAGGGGACCGGGGAGCTGTTTTTT. This chain joins TRBV20-1 and TRBJ2-2; 10 positions agree with TRBD1. Unmatched junction bases numbered 3, after V lost 0 bases and J lost 5 bases. CDR1 is DFQATT, CDR2 SNEGSKA, per germline (reference sequence). This CDR3 contains 15 residues.

The rearrangement uses TRBV9 and TRBJ1-3; a weak D match, TRBD1 (6 bases). This CDR3 region has 15 residues. The V end lost 0 bases, the J end lost 4 bases, and 11 bases lay between the germline ends. The germline V gene has CDR1 SGDLS and CDR2 YYNGEE. The CDR3 nucleotides are TGTGCCAGCAGCGTAGCAGGGGCAGAAGGAAACACCATATATTTT. Protein product: CASSVAGAEGNTIYF.

This clonotype appeared a single time. V usage is TRBV7-6 and J usage is TRBJ1-4; TRBD1 is a possible D gene (6 bases). From germline, CDR1 is SGHVS and CDR2 FNYEAQ. This CDR3 is 14 amino acids long. Trimming removed 5 bases at V and 14 bases at J, with 21 bases between. The CDR3 sequence is CASSHRTGSERLFF. The DNA for the CDR3 is TGTGCCAGCAGCCACAGAACAGGGTCGGAAAGGCTGTTTTTT. Together with reference TRBV7-6 and TRBJ1-4, the CDR3 gives the full variable domain: GAGVSQSPRYKVTKRGQDVALRCDPISGHVSLYWYRQALGQGPEFLTYFNYEAQQDKSGLPNDRFSAERPEGSISTLTIQRTEQRDSAMYRCASSHRTGSERLFFGSGTQLSVL.

This chain links TRBV12-3 or TRBV12-4 with TRBJ2-1, with 7 positions matching TRBD2. The CDR3 sequence is 15 residues long. With 5 bases clipped from V and 1 base from J, the junction kept 5 bases outside the gene matches. The CDR3 is CASSAGALSYNEQFF. In nucleotides, the CDR3 is TGTGCCAGCAGTGCGGGAGCACTGTCCTACAATGAGCAGTTCTTC.

The rearrangement links TRBV7-8 to TRBJ2-1; 9 bases align to TRBD2. The CDR3 has 16 residues. V shed 1 base and J 4 bases; nucleotides not matched to a gene: 5. Per the germline V gene, CDR1 is SGHVS and CDR2 is FQNEAQ. The CDR3 sequence is CASSLERTSVYNEQFF. The CDR3 nucleotides are TGTGCCAGCAGCTTAGAGAGGACTAGCGTATACAATGAGCAGTTCTTC.

V is TRBV29-1 and J is TRBJ2-5; D assignment may be TRBD1 or TRBD2 (5 bases each). Germline lookup yields CDR1 SQVTM and CDR2 ANQGSEA. This CDR3 spans 11 amino acids. V was shortened by 7 bases and J by 3 bases, with 9 bases between the two germline ends. CDR3 sequence (DNA): TGCAGCGCAGAGGGGAAAGAGACCCAGTACTTC. Residues: CSAEGKETQYF.

The chain carries TRBV6-1 and TRBJ2-7; tentative D call: TRBD1 (6 bases). Trimming removed 3 bases at V and 5 bases at J, with 17 bases between. The germline gives CDR1 MNHNS, CDR2 SASEGT. This CDR3 contains 15 residues. The CDR3 region is CASSDTGWTENEQYF. CDR3 DNA: TGTGCCAGCAGTGATACAGGGTGGACTGAGAACGAGCAGTACTTC.

The rearrangement uses TRBV29-1 and TRBJ1-2; D is undetermined. This CDR3 contains 11 residues. Trimming removed 4 bases at V and 1 base at J, with 4 bases between. CDR1 and CDR2 (germline): SQVTM, ANQGSEA. CDR3 sequence reads: CSVVFNYGYTF. Here the CDR3 DNA reads TGCAGCGTTGTCTTTAACTATGGCTACACCTTC.

This chain connects TRBV24-1 to TRBJ1-1; D might be TRBD1 (5 bases). Per germline, CDR1 KGHDR and CDR2 SFDVKD. V gave up 8 bases and J gave up 8 bases, with 11 bases separating them. The CDR3 is made up of 11 amino acids. For the CDR3, the DNA is TGTGCCACCATGTGGGGGGTAGAAGCTTTCTTT. It specifies CATMWGVEAFF.

The chain employs TRBV11-2 and TRBJ2-5; D is undetermined. Germline V gene lookup returns CDR1 SGHAT and CDR2 FQNNGV. The V gene lost 1 base and the J gene lost 4 bases, with 7 bases spanning the gap. The CDR3 covers 13 residues. In nucleotides, the CDR3 is TGTGCCAGCAGCTTAGCCCCAATAGAGACCCAGTACTTC. Amino acids: CASSLAPIETQYF.